The 17 T cell receptor beta chains presented below share a single source sample, sequenced in a study of blood T cell repertoires in COVID-19. TCRdb's table, derived via immunoSEQ multiplex PCR, lists solely in-frame clones and lacks some. The sample lists about 45,000 clones; 70% to 90% were seen once. The source material was peripheral blood. The receptors originated from a human donor in a cohort sampled during active COVID-19.

J is TRBJ1-2 and V is TRBV2; tentative D call: TRBD1 (6 bases). Germline V gives CDR1 SNHLY, CDR2 FYNNEI. The ends were cut back, 1 base at V and 6 bases at J, with 9 bases in the middle. The CDR3 consists of 13 residues. The chain's CDR3 is CASSEGTEHGYTF. DNA for the CDR3: TGTGCCAGCAGTGAAGGGACAGAGCATGGCTACACCTTC.

The V and J genes are TRBV9 and TRBJ2-1; 7 bases match TRBD1. The germline CDR1 and CDR2 sequences are SGDLS and YYNGEE. This CDR3 comprises 13 residues. The junction had 1 base not matched to a gene; V was cut back by 3 bases and J by 4 bases. The CDR3 here is CASSGQGYNEQFF. The CDR3 nucleotides are TGTGCCAGCAGCGGACAGGGTTACAATGAGCAGTTCTTC. The complete variable domain, with remaining parts taken from reference TRBV9 and TRBJ2-1, reads DSGVTQTPKHLITATGQRVTLRCSPRSGDLSVYWYQQSLDQGLQFLIQYYNGEERAKGNILERFSAQQFPDLHSELNLSSLELGDSALYFCASSGQGYNEQFFGPGTRLTVL.

This chain joins TRBV5-6 and TRBJ1-2, with unresolved D. The CDR3 spans 14 residues. CDR1 and CDR2 from the germline V gene are SGHDT and YYEEEE. Trimming stripped 0 bases from V and 4 bases from J, with 10 bases between. CDR3 in amino acids: CASSLVAVTYGYTF. Written as DNA, the CDR3 is TGTGCCAGCAGCTTGGTGGCAGTTACCTATGGCTACACCTTC.

CDR3 DNA: TGCGCCAGCAGCCAAACGGCGGGGGGGCCTCAAACTAGCACAGATACGCAGTATTTT. This gives the protein CASSQTAGGPQTSTDTQYF. The chain carries TRBV4-1 and TRBJ2-3; the match to TRBD2 covers 9 bases. The V segment lost 2 bases and the J segment 0 bases; nucleotides outside the gene matches: 12. The germline V gene has CDR1 MGHRA and CDR2 YSYEKL. The CDR3 is made up of 19 amino acids.

The J gene is TRBJ2-5, the V gene TRBV9, with TRBD1 matching 7 bases. From germline, CDR1 is SGDLS and CDR2 YYNGEE. With 3 bases clipped from V and 5 bases from J, the junction kept 10 bases outside the gene matches. The CDR3 runs 15 residues. The CDR3 DNA reads TGTGCCAGCAGCGCCGAAGGGGGCAGGAGCGAGACCCAGTACTTC. This translates into CASSAEGGRSETQYF.

Concerning this clone itself: Additional DNA sequences in this sample encode the identical CDR3. The chain links TRBV27 to TRBJ2-1, with 14 bases fitting TRBD2. The CDR3 is 18 amino acids. Germline V gives CDR1 MNHEY, CDR2 SMNVEV (reference sequence). V was clipped by 5 bases and J by 0 bases; unmatched bases: 6. The CDR3 DNA reads as TGTGCCAGCAGTCCTGGGACTAGCGGGGGAAGCTCCTACAATGAGCAGTTCTTC. Protein sequence: CASSPGTSGGSSYNEQFF.

This chain links TRBV13 with TRBJ2-1, with a tentative D call TRBD1 (6 bases). The V end lost 3 bases, the J end lost 4 bases, and 10 bases lay between the germline ends. This CDR3 comprises 14 residues. The germline V gene has CDR1 PRHDT and CDR2 FYEKMQ (reference sequence). CDR3 residues: CASSLPGAYNEQFF. The CDR3 nucleotides are TGTGCCAGCAGCTTGCCAGGGGCGTACAATGAGCAGTTCTTC.

This clone came up a few times. This chain joins TRBV5-1 and TRBJ2-1; 7 bases line up with TRBD2. The CDR3 consists of 15 residues. After removal of 0 bases from V and 7 bases from J, the junction contained 7 bases not matched to a gene. Germline V lookup: CDR1 SGHRS, CDR2 YFSETQ. The CDR3 sequence is CASSLAAGVSNEQFF. The CDR3 nucleotides are TGCGCCAGCAGCTTGGCGGCGGGGGTCTCAAATGAGCAGTTCTTC.

The chain recombines TRBV7-3 with TRBJ2-5, with a weak D call TRBD1 (8 bases). V lost 5 bases to trimming and J lost 5 bases, with 15 bases between them. The germline gives CDR1 SGHTA, CDR2 FQGTGA. CDR3 size: 14 residues. The CDR3 protein is CASSRTGRGETQYF. CDR3 nucleotide sequence: TGTGCCAGCAGCCGGACAGGGCGGGGGGAGACCCAGTACTTC.

V is TRBV9 and J is TRBJ2-1, with TRBD1 identical over 9 bases. V shed 6 bases and J 4 bases; nucleotides not matched to a gene: 5. CDR3 length equals 14 residues. Germline CDR1 and CDR2: SGDLS and YYNGEE. The CDR3 sequence is CASTPGTGYNEQFF. The CDR3 nucleotides are TGTGCCAGCACCCCCGGGACAGGGTACAATGAGCAGTTCTTC.

The V and J genes are TRBV9 and TRBJ1-1; D is perhaps TRBD1 (5 bases). This CDR3 contains 15 residues. Trimming removed 4 bases at V and 7 bases at J, with 20 bases between. Germline loops: CDR1 SGDLS, CDR2 YYNGEE. The CDR3 DNA sequence: TGTGCCAGCAGCCCTGGACATATCTTCCCAGGTGAAGCTTTCTTT. Protein: CASSPGHIFPGEAFF. The variable domain in full, with the rest retrieved from reference TRBV9 and TRBJ1-1, is DSGVTQTPKHLITATGQRVTLRCSPRSGDLSVYWYQQSLDQGLQFLIQYYNGEERAKGNILERFSAQQFPDLHSELNLSSLELGDSALYFCASSPGHIFPGEAFFGQGTRLTVV.

The chain links TRBV7-3 to TRBJ2-3; D is perhaps TRBD1 (5 bases). The ends were cut back, 2 bases at V and 6 bases at J, with 12 bases in the middle. The CDR3 has 14 residues. The V gene's germline CDR1 is SGHTA and CDR2 FQGTGA. The CDR3 nucleotides are TGTGCCAGCAGCTTAGTAGGGGTTGCGGATACGCAGTATTTT. It specifies CASSLVGVADTQYF.

In its sample, this clone was seen once. The chain employs TRBV7-2 and TRBJ2-7; possible D gene TRBD2, 6 bases. Germline lookup yields CDR1 SGHTA and CDR2 FQGNSA. This CDR3 contains 16 residues. V lost 4 bases and J 2 bases, leaving 18 bases between the germline ends. The DNA of the CDR3 is TGTGCCAGCAGCTCGAACTGGGACTCGAGTACCTACGAGCAGTACTTC. Translation: CASSSNWDSSTYEQYF.

The chain couples TRBV4-2 to TRBJ1-4; 8 bases agree with TRBD1. CDR1 is LGHNA and CDR2 is YNFKEQ in the germline V gene. The CDR3 is 22 amino acids. Losses at the gene ends were 1 base for V and 4 bases for J; bases not matched to a gene: 23. This CDR3 is CASSQAIVRGPSLGQGNEKLFF. The CDR3 DNA reads TGTGCCAGCAGCCAAGCTATTGTCAGGGGGCCATCCTTGGGGCAAGGTAATGAAAAACTGTTTTTT.

This clone was seen just once. The J gene is TRBJ2-7, the V gene TRBV5-6; the D is unclear. The CDR3 extends over 14 amino acids. Germline V gene sequence: CDR1 SGHDT, CDR2 YYEEEE. Between the trimmed V and J ends, which lost 4 bases and 5 bases, there was a span of 16 bases. The CDR3 nucleotides are TGTGCCAGCAGCAAAACGCCGGGTACAAACGAGCAGTACTTC. Its translation: CASSKTPGTNEQYF.

The chain joins TRBV20-1 to TRBJ1-4; TRBD1 aligns across 7 bases. The germline gives CDR1 DFQATT, CDR2 SNEGSKA (reference sequence). The CDR3 consists of 11 residues. V gave up 7 bases and J gave up 8 bases; unmatched junction bases: 4. The CDR3 is CSGLGGEKLFF. The CDR3 bases are TGCAGTGGTTTAGGGGGCGAAAAACTGTTTTTT.

This chain links TRBV6-5 with TRBJ2-1; D might be TRBD1 (7 bases). Germline V CDR1 and CDR2: MNHEY, SVGAGI. Trimming removed 0 bases at V and 7 bases at J, with 13 bases between. The CDR3 has 15 residues. This chain's CDR3 is CASSYSRRGLNEQFF. Written as DNA, the CDR3 is TGTGCCAGCAGTTACTCCCGGAGGGGGCTTAATGAGCAGTTCTTC.